Listed here are 8 T cell receptor beta chains from one sample, sequenced in a study of neurological immune-mediated disorders. TCRdb recomputed calls from the 5' RACE reads with MiXCR, one row per CDR3 protein. The sample lists 50,000 to 65,000 distinct CDR3 sequences, under 5.5% occurring once. Specimen: PBMCs. The receptors derive from a woman aged 50 to 65 with multiple sclerosis.

This clonotype came up many times. The J gene is TRBJ2-3, the V gene TRBV5-1; 14 bases align to TRBD2. There are 18 residues in the CDR3. Germline CDR1 SGHRS, CDR2 YFSETQ. The V gene end was trimmed by 3 bases and the J gene end by 2 bases; junction bases not matched to a gene: 8. The DNA of the CDR3 is TGCGCCAGCAGCTCTGCTGGACTAGCGGGGGGTATCACAGATACGCAGTATTTT. Translating it yields CASSSAGLAGGITDTQYF.

Many counts were recorded for this clonotype. The chain carries TRBV5-1 and TRBJ2-1, with D possibly being TRBD2 (6 bases). Trimming removed 6 bases at V and 5 bases at J, with 12 bases between. The germline gives CDR1 SGHRS, CDR2 YFSETQ. This CDR3 contains 13 residues. CDR3 sequence reads: CASTVGGDNEQFF. CDR3 coding DNA: TGCGCCAGCACCGTAGGAGGGGACAATGAGCAGTTCTTC. Complete variable domain (other parts from reference TRBV5-1 and TRBJ2-1): KAGVTQTPRYLIKTRGQQVTLSCSPISGHRSVSWYQQTPGQGLQFLFEYFSETQRNKGNFPGRFSGRQFSNSRSEMNVSTLELGDSALYLCASTVGGDNEQFFGPGTRLTVL.

This clonotype was counted many times. The CDR3, as DNA: TGTGCCAGCAGCTTAGACGTACGCTACGAGCAGTACTTC. Translating it yields CASSLDVRYEQYF. J is TRBJ2-7 and V is TRBV11-3; D unresolved. The CDR3 is made up of 13 amino acids. Germline CDR1 is SGHNT and CDR2 is YENEEA. V dropped 0 bases and J dropped 3 bases, with 6 bases sitting between them.

There are many counts of this clonotype. The gene calls are TRBV10-3 and TRBJ1-5; TRBD1 agrees at 7 bases. This CDR3 is built from 16 residues. Germline V lookup: CDR1 ENHRY, CDR2 SYGVKD. V was clipped by 0 bases and J by 3 bases; unmatched bases: 5. As DNA, the CDR3 is TGTGCCATCAGTGAGTCGCCAGGGGGTGACAATCAGCCCCAGCATTTT. Amino acid sequence: CAISESPGGDNQPQHF.

This clonotype was picked up many times. The gene calls are TRBV10-3 and TRBJ2-3; 9 bases line up with TRBD2. The CDR3 length is 15 residues. V dropped 8 bases and J dropped 2; count of bases not matched to a gene: 8. Germline V CDR1 and CDR2: ENHRY, SYGVKD. CDR3 protein: CAIGMSGGFTDTQYF. DNA for the CDR3: TGTGCCATCGGGATGAGCGGGGGGTTCACAGATACGCAGTATTTT.

This clonotype was recorded a few times. This sequence joins TRBV20-1 and TRBJ2-5, with a possible D match to TRBD2 (5 bases). CDR3 length equals 13 residues. Trimming removed 3 bases from V and 1 base from J, with 9 bases in between. The germline CDR1 and CDR2 sequences are DFQATT and SNEGSKA (reference sequence). The CDR3 bases are TGCAGTGCTAGTCGAGGACTCCAAGAGACCCAGTACTTC. The encoded protein is CSASRGLQETQYF.

This clonotype has more than one count but fewer than ten. At one boundary the junction diverges from the germline segment, which might be a read error. The V gene is TRBV12-3 or TRBV12-4, the J gene TRBJ1-5; a weak D match, TRBD1 (5 bases). There are 14 residues in the CDR3. The DNA of the CDR3 is TGTGCCAGCAGTTTGGGGGGGGTCAATCAGCCCCAGAATTTT. This sequence encodes CASSLGGVNQPQNF.

The chain links TRBV14 to TRBJ2-5, with D perhaps assigned TRBD1 or TRBD2 (5 bases each). V lost 3 bases and J 4 bases, leaving 9 bases between the germline ends. Germline V gene sequence: CDR1 SGHDN, CDR2 FVKESK. The CDR3 totals 13 residues. The DNA of the CDR3 is TGTGCCAGCAGCCAGGGGGTCCGAGAGACCCAGTACTTC. Its protein is CASSQGVRETQYF.